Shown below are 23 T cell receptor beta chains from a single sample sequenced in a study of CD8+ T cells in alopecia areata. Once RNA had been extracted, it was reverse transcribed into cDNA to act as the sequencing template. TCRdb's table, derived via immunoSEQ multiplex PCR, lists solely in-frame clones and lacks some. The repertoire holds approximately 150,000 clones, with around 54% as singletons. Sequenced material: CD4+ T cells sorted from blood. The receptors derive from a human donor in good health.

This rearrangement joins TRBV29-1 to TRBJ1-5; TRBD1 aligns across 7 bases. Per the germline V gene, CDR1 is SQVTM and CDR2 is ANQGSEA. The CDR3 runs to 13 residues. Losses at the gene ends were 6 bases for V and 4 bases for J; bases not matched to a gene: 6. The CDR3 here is CSVAGTENQPQHF. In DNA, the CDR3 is TGCAGCGTCGCCGGGACAGAAAATCAGCCCCAGCATTTT.

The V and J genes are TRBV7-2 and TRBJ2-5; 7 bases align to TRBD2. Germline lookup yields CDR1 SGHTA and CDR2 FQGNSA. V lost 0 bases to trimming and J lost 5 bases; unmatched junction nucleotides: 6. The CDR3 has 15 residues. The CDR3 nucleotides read TGTGCCAGCAGCTTAGCAGCGGGACCCAGGGAGACCCAGTACTTC. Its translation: CASSLAAGPRETQYF. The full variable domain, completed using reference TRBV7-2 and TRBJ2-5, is GAGVSQSPSNKVTEKGKDVELRCDPISGHTALYWYRQSLGQGLEFLIYFQGNSAPDKSGLPSDRFSAERTGGSVSTLTIQRTQQEDSAVYLCASSLAAGPRETQYFGPGTRLLVL.

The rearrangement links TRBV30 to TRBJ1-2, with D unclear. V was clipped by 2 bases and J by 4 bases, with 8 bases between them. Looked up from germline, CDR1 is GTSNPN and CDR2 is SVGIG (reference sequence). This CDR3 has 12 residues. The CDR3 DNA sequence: TGTGCCTGGAGTTCGGGTGGCTATGGCTACACCTTC. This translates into CAWSSGGYGYTF.

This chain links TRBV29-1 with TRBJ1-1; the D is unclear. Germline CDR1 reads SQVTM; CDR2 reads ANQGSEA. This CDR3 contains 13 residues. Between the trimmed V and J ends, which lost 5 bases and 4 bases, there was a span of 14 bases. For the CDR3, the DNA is TGCAGCGTTTCTCACGACACCCGCACTGAAGCTTTCTTT. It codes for CSVSHDTRTEAFF.

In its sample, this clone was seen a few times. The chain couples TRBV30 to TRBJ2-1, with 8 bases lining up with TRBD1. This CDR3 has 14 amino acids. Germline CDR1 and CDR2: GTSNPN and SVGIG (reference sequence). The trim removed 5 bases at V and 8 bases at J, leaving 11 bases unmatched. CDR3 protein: CAWDRGFASDEQFF. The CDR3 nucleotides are TGTGCCTGGGACAGGGGATTTGCATCCGATGAGCAGTTCTTC.

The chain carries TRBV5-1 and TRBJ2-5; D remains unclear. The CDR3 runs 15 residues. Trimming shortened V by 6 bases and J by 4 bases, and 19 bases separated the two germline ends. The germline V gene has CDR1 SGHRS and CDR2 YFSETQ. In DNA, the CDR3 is TGCGCCAGCACCCTCCAATTCCTTCCTGGAGAGACCCAGTACTTC. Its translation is CASTLQFLPGETQYF.

For the CDR3, the DNA is TGTGCCAGCAGCTTAGAACAGACCTACAATGAGCAGTTCTTC. Its protein product is CASSLEQTYNEQFF. The rearrangement uses TRBV7-9 and TRBJ2-1; D unclear. CDR1 is SEHNR, CDR2 FQNEAQ, per germline (reference sequence). The CDR3 spans 14 residues. Trimming stripped 1 base from V and 2 bases from J, with 6 bases between.

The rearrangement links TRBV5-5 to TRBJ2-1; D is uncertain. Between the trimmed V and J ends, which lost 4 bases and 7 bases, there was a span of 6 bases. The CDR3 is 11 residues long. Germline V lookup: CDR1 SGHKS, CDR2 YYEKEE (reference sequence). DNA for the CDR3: TGTGCCAGCAGCCGCGTGAATGAGCAGTTCTTC. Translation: CASSRVNEQFF.

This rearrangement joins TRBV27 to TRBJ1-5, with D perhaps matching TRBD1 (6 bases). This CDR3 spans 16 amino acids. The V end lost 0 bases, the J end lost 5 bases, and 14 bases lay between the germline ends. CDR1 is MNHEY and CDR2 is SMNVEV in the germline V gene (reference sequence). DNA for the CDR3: TGTGCCAGCAGTTTATCAGACCCCAGGGGTGATCAGCCCCAGCATTTT. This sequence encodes CASSLSDPRGDQPQHF.

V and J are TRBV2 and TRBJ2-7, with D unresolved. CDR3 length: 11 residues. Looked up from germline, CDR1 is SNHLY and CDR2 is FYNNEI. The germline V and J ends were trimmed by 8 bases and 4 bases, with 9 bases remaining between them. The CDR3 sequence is CASSVGYEQYF. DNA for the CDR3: TGTGCCAGCTCAGTCGGGTACGAGCAGTACTTC.

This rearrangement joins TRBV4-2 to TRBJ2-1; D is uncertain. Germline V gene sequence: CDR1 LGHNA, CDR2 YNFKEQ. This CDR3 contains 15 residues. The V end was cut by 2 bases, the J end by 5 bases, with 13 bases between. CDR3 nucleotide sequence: TGTGCCAGCAGCCAATTGCGGCAGGTCAACAATGAGCAGTTCTTC. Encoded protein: CASSQLRQVNNEQFF.

The CDR3 DNA is TGCGCCAGCAGCCAAGGGTCCGGGGCTAGCACAGATACGCAGTATTTT. This sequence encodes CASSQGSGASTDTQYF. J is TRBJ2-3 and V is TRBV4-1; tentatively, D is TRBD1 or TRBD2 (5 bases each). The germline V gene encodes CDR1 MGHRA and CDR2 YSYEKL. V was cut by 1 base and J by 0 bases, with 11 bases left in between. This CDR3 contains 16 residues.

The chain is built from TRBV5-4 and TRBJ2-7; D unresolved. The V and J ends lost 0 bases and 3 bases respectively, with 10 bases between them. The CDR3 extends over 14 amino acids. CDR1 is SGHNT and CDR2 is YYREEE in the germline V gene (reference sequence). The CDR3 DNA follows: TGTGCCAGCAGCTTGGATGCTCTAGACTACGAGCAGTACTTC. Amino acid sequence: CASSLDALDYEQYF.

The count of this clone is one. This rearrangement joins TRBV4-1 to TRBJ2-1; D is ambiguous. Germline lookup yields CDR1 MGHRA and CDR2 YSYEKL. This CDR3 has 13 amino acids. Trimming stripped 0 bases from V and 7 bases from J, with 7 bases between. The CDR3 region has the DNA TGCGCCAGCAGCCAAGAGTCCAGGAATGAGCAGTTCTTC. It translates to CASSQESRNEQFF.

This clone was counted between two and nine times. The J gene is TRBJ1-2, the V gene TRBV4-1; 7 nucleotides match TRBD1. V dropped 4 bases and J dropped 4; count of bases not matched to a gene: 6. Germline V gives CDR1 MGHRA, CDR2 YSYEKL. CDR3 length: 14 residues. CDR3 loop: CASSPQGEFYGYTF. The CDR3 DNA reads TGCGCCAGCAGCCCCCAGGGGGAATTCTATGGCTACACCTTC.

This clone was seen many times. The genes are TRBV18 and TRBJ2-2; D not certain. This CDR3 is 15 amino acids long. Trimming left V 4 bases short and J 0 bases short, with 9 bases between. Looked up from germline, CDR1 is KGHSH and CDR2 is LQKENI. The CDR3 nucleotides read TGTGCCAGCTCACGGACCGTCGCGAACACCGGGGAGCTGTTTTTT. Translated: CASSRTVANTGELFF.

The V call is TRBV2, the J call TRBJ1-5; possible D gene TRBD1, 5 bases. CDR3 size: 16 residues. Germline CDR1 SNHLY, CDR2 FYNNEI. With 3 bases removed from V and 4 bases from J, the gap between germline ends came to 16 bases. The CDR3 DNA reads TGTGCCAGCAGTGAGGGGAGACCAGGGAGGAATCAGCCCCAGCATTTT. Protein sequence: CASSEGRPGRNQPQHF.

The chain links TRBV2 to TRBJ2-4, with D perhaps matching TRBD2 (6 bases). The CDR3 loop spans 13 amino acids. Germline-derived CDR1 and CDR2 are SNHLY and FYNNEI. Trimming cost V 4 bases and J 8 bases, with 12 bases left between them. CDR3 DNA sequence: TGTGCCAGCAGTGTTCTTGGGGAGGACATTCAGTACTTC. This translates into CASSVLGEDIQYF.

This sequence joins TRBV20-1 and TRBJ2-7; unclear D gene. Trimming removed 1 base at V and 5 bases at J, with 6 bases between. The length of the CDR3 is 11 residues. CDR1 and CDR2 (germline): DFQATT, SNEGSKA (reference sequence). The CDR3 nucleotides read TGCAGTGCTAGAGCCACCGACGAGCAGTACTTC. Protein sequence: CSARATDEQYF.

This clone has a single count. The CDR3 loop is CASSLKGAEGYTF. The CDR3 DNA reads as TGTGCCAGCAGCTTGAAGGGGGCGGAGGGCTACACCTTC. The chain carries TRBV5-4 and TRBJ1-2; 7 nucleotides match TRBD1. Germline CDR1 is SGHNT and CDR2 is YYREEE (reference sequence). V dropped 1 base and J dropped 8; count of bases not matched to a gene: 5. The CDR3 runs 13 residues. Complete variable domain (other parts from reference TRBV5-4 and TRBJ1-2): ETGVTQSPTHLIKTRGQQVTLRCSSQSGHNTVSWYQQALGQGPQFIFQYYREEENGRGNFPPRFSGLQFPNYSSELNVNALELDDSALYLCASSLKGAEGYTFGSGTRLTVV.

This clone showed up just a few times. The CDR3 region has the DNA TGTGCCAGCAGGGGACTGAGAGGGGACAATGAGCAGTTCTTC. Translated, it gives CASRGLRGDNEQFF. The J gene is TRBJ2-1, the V gene TRBV5-8, with D perhaps TRBD2 (6 bases). CDR1 and CDR2 from the germline V gene are SGHTS and YDEGEE. The CDR3 sequence is 14 residues long. The V end was cut by 5 bases, the J end by 5 bases, with 14 bases between.

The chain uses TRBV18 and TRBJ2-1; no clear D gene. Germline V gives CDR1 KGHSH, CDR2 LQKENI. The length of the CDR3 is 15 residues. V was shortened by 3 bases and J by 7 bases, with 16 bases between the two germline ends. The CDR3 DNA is TGTGCCAGCTCACCGGTTGAGCTAAGGCGTAATGAGCAGTTCTTC. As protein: CASSPVELRRNEQFF.

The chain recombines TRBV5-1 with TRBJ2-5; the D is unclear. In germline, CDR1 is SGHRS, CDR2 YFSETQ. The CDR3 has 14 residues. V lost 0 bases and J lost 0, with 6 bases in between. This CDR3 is CASSLEVYQETQYF. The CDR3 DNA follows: TGCGCCAGCAGCTTGGAAGTGTACCAAGAGACCCAGTACTTC.